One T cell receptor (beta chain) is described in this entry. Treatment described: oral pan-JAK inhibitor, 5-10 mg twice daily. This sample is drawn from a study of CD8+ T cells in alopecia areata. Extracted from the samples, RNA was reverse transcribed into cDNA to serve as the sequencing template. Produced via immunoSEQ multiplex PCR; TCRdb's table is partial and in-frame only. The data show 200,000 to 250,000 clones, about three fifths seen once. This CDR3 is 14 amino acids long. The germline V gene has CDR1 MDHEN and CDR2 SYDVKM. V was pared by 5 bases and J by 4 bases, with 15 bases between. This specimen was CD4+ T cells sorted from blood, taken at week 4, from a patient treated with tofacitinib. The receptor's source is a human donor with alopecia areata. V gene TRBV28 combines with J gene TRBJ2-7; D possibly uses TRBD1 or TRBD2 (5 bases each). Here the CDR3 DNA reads TGTGCCAGCAGTACCGGGACCCAACCGTACGAGCAGTACTTC. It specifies CASSTGTQPYEQYF.